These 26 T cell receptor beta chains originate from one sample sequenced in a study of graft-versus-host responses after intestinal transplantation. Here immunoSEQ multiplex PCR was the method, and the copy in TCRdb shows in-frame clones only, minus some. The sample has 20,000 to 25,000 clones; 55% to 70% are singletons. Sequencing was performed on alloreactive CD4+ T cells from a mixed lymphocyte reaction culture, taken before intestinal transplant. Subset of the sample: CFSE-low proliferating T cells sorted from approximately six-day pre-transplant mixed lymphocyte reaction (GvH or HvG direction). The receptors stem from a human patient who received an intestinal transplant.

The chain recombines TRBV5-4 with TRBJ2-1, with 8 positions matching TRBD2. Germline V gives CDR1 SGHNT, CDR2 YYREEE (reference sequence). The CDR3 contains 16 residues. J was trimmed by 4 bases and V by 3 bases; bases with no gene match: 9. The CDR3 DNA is TGTGCCAGCAGCTCCCGGAAGCGGGAGTTGTACAATGAGCAGTTCTTC. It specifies CASSSRKRELYNEQFF.

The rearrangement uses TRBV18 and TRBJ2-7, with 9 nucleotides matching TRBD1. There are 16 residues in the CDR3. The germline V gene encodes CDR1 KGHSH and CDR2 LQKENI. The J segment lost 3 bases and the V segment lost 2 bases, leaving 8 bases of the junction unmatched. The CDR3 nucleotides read TGTGCCAGCTCACCATTCGGACAGGGGATGGTCTACGAGCAGTACTTC. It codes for CASSPFGQGMVYEQYF.

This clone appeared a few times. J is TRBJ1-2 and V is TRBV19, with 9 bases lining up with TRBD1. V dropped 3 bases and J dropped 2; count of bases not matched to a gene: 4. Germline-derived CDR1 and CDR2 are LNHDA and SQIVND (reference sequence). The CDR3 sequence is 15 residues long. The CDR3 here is CASSMWTGVNYGYTF. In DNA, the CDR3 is TGTGCCAGTAGTATGTGGACAGGGGTAAACTATGGCTACACCTTC.

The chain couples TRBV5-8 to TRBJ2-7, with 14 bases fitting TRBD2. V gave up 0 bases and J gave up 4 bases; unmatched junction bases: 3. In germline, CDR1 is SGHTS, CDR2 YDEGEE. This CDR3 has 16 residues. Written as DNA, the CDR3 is TGTGCCAGCAGCTTGGATCGACTAGCGGGAGGGTACGAGCAGTACTTC. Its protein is CASSLDRLAGGYEQYF. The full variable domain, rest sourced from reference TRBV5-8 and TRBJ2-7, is EAGVTQSPTHLIKTRGQQATLRCSPISGHTSVYWYQQALGLGLQFLLWYDEGEERNRGNFPPRFSGRQFPNYSSELNVNALELEDSALYLCASSLDRLAGGYEQYFGPGTRLTVT.

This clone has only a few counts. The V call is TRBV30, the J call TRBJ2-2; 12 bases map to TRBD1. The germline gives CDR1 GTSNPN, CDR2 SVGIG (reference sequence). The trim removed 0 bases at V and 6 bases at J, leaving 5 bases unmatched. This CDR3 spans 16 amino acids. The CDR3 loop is CAWSVLGQGAPGELFF. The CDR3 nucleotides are TGTGCCTGGAGTGTACTGGGACAGGGGGCCCCCGGGGAGCTGTTTTTT. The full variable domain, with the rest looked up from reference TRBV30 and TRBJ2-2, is SQTIHQWPATLVQPVGSPLSLECTVEGTSNPNLYWYRQAAGRGLQLLFYSVGIGQISSEVPQNLSASRPQDRQFILSSKKLLLSDSGFYLCAWSVLGQGAPGELFFGEGSRLTVL.

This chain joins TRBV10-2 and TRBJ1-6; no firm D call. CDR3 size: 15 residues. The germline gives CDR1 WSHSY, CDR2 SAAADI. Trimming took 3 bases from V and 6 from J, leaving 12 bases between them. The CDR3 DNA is TGCGCCAGCAGTGAATCGGGAATAAGTAATTCACCCCTCCACTTT. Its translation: CASSESGISNSPLHF.

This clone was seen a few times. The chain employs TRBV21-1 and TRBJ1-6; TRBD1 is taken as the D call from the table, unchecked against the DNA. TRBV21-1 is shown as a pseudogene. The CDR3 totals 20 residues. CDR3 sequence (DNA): TGTGCCAGCAGCTGGGAATGGGGCCTTACATGCAGACCGAATAATTCACCCCTCCACTTT. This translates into CASSWEWGLTCRPNNSPLHF.

The CDR3 nucleotides read TGCGCCAGCAGCCAACGGACCACAGGGGGTTCACCCCTCCACTTT. This gives the protein CASSQRTTGGSPLHF. J is TRBJ1-6 and V is TRBV4-3; 8 bases line up with TRBD1. V trimming: 2 bases; J trimming: 9 bases; junction bases outside the gene matches: 6. Germline lookup yields CDR1 LGHNA and CDR2 YSLEER. The CDR3 is 15 residues long.

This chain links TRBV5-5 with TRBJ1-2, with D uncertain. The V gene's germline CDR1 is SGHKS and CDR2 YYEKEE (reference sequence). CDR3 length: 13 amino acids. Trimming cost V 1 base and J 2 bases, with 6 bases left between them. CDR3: CASSLPLNYGYTF. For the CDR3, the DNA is TGTGCCAGCAGCTTGCCCCTGAACTATGGCTACACCTTC.

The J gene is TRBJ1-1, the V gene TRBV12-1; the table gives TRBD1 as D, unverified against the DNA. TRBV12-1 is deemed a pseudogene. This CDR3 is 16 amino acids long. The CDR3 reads CASSFGNTGLNTEAFF. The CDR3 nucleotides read TGTGCCAGCAGCTTTGGTAACACAGGGTTGAACACTGAAGCTTTCTTT.

The DNA of the CDR3 is TGTGCCAGTAGTCGGACAGGGAGACCCTACCGGGGAGAGCAGTTCTTC. Its protein is CASSRTGRPYRGEQFF. The chain links TRBV19 to TRBJ2-1; 8 nucleotides align to TRBD1. Germline CDR1 LNHDA, CDR2 SQIVND (reference sequence). The trim removed 5 bases at V and 10 bases at J, leaving 16 bases unmatched. This CDR3 has 16 amino acids.

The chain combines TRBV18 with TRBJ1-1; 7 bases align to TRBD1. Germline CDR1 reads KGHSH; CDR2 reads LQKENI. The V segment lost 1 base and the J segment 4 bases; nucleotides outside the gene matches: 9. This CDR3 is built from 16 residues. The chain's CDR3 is CASSPLQGVGSTEAFF. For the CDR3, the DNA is TGTGCCAGCTCACCACTCCAGGGGGTCGGGAGCACTGAAGCTTTCTTT.

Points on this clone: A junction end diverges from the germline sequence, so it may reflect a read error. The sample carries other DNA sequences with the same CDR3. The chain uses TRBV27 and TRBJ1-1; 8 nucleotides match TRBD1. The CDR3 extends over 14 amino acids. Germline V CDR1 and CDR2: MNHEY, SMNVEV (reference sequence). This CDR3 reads CATRDRPSNTEAFF. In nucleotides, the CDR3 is TGTGCCACCAGGGACAGGCCGTCGAACACTGAAGCCTTCTTT.

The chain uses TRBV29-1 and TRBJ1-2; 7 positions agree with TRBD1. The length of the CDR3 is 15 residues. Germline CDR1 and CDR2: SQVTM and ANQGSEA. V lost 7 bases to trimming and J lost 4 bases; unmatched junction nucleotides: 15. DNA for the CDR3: TGCAGCGCCGAGCAGCAGGGGGGAAGCTCCTATGGCTACACCTTC. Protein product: CSAEQQGGSSYGYTF.

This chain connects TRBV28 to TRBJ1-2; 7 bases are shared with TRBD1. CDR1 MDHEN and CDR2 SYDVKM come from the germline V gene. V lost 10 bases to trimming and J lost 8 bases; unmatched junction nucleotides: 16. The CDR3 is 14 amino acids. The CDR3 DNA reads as TGTGCCATCCCCTCGTTCCCAGGGGGTCACGGCTACACCTTC. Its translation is CAIPSFPGGHGYTF.

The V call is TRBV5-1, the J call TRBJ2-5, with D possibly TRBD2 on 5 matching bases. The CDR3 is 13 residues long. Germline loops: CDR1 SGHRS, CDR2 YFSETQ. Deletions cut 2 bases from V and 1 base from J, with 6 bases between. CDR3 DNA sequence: TGCGCCAGCAGCTTCGGGATCCAAGAGACCCAGTACTTC. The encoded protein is CASSFGIQETQYF.

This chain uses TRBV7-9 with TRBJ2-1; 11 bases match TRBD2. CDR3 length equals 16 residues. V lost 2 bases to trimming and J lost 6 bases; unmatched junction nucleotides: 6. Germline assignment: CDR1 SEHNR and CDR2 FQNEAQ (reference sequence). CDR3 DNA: TGTGCCAGCAGCTTATCACTAGCGGGGGCCCTCAATGAGCAGTTCTTC. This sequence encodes CASSLSLAGALNEQFF.

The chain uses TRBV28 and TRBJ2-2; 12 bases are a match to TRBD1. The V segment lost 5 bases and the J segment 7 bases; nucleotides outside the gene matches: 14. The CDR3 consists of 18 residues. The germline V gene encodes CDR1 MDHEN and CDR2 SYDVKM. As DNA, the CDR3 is TGTGCCAGCAGTCCCCCATCCGGGACAGGGGGCGTCGTCGGGGAGCTGTTTTTT. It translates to CASSPPSGTGGVVGELFF.

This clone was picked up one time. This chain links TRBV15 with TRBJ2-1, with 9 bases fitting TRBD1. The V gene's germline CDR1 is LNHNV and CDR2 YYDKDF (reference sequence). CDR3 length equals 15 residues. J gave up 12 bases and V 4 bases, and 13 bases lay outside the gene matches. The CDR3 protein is CATSMKLAGQGGQFF. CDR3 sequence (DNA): TGTGCCACCAGCATGAAGCTCGCGGGACAGGGAGGGCAGTTCTTC.

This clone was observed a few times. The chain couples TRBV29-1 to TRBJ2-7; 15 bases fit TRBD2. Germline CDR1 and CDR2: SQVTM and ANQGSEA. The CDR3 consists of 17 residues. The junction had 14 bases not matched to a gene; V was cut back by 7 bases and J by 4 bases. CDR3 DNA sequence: TGCAGCGCTCGGGCCCGAAAGGGACTAGCGGGAGGATACGAGCAGTACTTC. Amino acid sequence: CSARARKGLAGGYEQYF.

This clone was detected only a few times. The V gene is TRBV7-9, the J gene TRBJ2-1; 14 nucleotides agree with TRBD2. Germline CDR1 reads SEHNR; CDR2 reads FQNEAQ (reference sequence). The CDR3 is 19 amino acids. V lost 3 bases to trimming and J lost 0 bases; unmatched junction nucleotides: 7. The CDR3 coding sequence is TGTGCCAGCAGCTTCCCGGGACTAGCGGGGGCTTCCTCCTACAATGAGCAGTTCTTC. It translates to CASSFPGLAGASSYNEQFF.

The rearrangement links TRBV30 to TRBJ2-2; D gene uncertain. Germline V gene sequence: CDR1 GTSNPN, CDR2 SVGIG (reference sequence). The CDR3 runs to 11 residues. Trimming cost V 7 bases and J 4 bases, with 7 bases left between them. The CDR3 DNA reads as TGTGCCTACGTCAGCACCGGGGAGCTGTTTTTT. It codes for CAYVSTGELFF.

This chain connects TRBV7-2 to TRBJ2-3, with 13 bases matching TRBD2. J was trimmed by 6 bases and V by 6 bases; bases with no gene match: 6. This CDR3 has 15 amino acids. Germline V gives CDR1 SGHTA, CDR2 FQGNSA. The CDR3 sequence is CASSPLGLAGDTQYF. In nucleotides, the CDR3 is TGTGCCAGCAGTCCACTGGGACTAGCGGGGGATACGCAGTATTTT.

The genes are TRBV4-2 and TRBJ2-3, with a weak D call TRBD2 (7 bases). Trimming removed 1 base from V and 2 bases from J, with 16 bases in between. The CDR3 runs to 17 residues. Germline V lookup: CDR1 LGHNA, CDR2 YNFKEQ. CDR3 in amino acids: CASSQVGGRMYTDTQYF. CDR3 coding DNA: TGTGCCAGCAGCCAAGTCGGGGGGCGGATGTACACAGATACGCAGTATTTT.

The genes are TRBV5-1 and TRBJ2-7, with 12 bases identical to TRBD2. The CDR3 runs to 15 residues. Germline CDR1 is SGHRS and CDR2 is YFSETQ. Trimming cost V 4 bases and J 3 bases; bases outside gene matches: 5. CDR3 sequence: CASSRTSGNSYEQYF. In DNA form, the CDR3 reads TGCGCCAGCAGCCGGACTAGCGGGAATAGCTACGAGCAGTACTTC.

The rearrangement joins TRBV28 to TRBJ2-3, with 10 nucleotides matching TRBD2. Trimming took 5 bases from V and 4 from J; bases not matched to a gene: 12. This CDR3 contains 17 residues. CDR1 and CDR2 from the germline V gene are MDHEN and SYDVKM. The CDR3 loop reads CASSPVDLAGGSDTQYF. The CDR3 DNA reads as TGTGCCAGCAGTCCCGTTGACTTAGCGGGAGGTTCAGATACGCAGTATTTT.